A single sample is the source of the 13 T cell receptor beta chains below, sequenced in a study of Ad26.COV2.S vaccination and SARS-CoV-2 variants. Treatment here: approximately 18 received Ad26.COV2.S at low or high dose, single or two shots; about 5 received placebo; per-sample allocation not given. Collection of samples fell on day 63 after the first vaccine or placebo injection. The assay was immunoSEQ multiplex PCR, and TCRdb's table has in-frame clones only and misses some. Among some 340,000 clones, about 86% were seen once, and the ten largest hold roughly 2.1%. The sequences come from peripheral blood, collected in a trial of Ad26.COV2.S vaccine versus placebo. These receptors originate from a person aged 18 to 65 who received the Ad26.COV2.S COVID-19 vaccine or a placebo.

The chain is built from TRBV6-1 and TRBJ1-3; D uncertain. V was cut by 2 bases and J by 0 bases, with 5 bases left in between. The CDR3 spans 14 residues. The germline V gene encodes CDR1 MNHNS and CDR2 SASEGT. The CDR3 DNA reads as TGTGCCAGCAGTGAAAGGATCTCTGGAAACACCATATATTTT. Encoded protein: CASSERISGNTIYF.

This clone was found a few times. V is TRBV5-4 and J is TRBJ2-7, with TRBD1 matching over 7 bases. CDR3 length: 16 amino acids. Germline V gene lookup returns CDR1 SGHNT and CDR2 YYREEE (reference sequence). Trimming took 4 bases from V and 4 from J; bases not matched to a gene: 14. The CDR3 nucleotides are TGTGCCAGCAGCGTAAAGACAGGGATAAAGTCTTACGAGCAGTACTTC. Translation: CASSVKTGIKSYEQYF.

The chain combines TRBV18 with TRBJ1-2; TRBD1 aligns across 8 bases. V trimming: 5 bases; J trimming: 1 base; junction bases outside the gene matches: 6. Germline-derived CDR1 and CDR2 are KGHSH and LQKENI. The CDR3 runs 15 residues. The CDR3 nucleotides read TGTGCCAGCTCATTCTGGACAGGGCATAACTATGGCTACACCTTC. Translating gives CASSFWTGHNYGYTF.

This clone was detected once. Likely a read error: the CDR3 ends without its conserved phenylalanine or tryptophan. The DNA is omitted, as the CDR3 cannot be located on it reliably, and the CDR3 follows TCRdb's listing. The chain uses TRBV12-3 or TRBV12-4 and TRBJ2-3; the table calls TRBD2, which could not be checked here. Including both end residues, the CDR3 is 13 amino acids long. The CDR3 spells CASVERAGTSGGY.

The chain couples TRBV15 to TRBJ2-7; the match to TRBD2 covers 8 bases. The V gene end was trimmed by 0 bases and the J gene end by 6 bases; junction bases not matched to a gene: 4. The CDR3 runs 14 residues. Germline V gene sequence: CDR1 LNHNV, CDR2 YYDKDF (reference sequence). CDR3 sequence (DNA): TGTGCCACCAGCAGAGATCCGACTAGCGCCGAGCAGTACTTC. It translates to CATSRDPTSAEQYF. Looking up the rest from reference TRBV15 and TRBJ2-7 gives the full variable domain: DAMVIQNPRYQVTQFGKPVTLSCSQTLNHNVMYWYQQKSSQAPKLLFHYYDKDFNNEADTPDNFQSRRPNTSFCFLDIRSPGLGDTAMYLCATSRDPTSAEQYFGPGTRLTVT.

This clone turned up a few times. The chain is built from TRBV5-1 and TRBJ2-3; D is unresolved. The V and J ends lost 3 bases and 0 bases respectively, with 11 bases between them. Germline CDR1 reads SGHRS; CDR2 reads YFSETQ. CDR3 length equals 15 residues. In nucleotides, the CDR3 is TGCGCCAGCAGCTCTCAGACGTATAGCACAGATACGCAGTATTTT. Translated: CASSSQTYSTDTQYF.

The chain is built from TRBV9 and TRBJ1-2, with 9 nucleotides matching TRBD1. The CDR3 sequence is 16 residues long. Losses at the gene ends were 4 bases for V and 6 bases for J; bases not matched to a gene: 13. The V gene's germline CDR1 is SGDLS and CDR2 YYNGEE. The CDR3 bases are TGTGCCAGCAGCCCTTACGGGGGACAGGGATTTAATGGCTACACCTTC. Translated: CASSPYGGQGFNGYTF.

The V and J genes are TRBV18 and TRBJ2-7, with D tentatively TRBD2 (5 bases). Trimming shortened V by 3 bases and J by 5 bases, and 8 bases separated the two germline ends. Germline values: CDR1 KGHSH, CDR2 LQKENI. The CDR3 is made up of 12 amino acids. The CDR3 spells CASSPSRDEQYF. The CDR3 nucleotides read TGTGCCAGCTCACCTTCGAGGGACGAGCAGTACTTC.

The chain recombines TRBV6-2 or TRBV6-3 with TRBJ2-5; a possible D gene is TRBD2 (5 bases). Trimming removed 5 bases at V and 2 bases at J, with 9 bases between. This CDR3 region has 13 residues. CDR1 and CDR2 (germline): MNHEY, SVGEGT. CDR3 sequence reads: CASSLRGQETQYF. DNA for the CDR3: TGTGCCAGCAGTCTACGGGGACAAGAGACCCAGTACTTC.

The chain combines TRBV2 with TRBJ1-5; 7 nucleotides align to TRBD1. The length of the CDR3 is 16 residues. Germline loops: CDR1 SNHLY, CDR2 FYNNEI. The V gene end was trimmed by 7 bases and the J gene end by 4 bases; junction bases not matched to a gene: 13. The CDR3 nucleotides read TGTGCCAGCAACGAGCTTCGACAGGGTGGTAATCAGCCCCAGCATTTT. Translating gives CASNELRQGGNQPQHF.

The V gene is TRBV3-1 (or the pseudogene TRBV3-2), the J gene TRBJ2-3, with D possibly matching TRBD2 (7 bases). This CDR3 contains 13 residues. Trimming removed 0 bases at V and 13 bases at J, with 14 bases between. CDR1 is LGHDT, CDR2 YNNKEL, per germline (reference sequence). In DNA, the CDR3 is TGTGCCAGCAGCCAAGATCTGCGGGGGCACAAGTATTTT. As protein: CASSQDLRGHKYF.

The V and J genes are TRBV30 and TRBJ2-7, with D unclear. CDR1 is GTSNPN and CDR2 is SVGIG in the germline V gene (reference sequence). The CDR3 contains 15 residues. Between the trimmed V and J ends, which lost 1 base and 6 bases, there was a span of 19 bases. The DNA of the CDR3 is TGTGCCTGGAGTGGGGGATGGGCGCTAACCCGCGAGCAGTACTTC. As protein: CAWSGGWALTREQYF.

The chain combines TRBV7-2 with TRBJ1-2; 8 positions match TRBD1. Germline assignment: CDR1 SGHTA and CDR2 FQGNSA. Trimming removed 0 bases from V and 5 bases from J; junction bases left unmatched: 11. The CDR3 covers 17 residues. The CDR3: CASSLATRDRPLYGYTF. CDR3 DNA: TGTGCCAGCAGCTTAGCGACACGGGACAGGCCACTGTATGGCTACACCTTC.